Here is one T cell receptor (beta chain) with its context. Germline values: CDR1 SEHNR, CDR2 FQNEAQ (reference sequence). V trimming: 1 base; J trimming: 3 bases; junction bases outside the gene matches: 4. The CDR3 sequence is 15 residues long. One entry per CDR3 protein, called by TCRdb with MiXCR from the 5' RACE reads. The data contain over 400,000 distinct CDR3 sequences, about 22% of them singletons. The record originates from a study of T-cell memory formation after mild COVID-19. Across the study: In these data, TCR clusters were largely donor specific.

The chain recombines TRBV7-9 with TRBJ2-7, with 9 bases that match TRBD2. This receptor was obtained from an adult woman who had mild COVID-19 (a few samples of this study predate the infection). Cell type and time point are not known. Material for sequencing was PBMCs or a T cell subset sorted from them (not recorded which). The chain's CDR3 is CASSLGRGGYYEQYF. The CDR3 DNA follows: TGTGCCAGCAGCTTAGGGCGGGGGGGATACTACGAGCAGTACTTC.